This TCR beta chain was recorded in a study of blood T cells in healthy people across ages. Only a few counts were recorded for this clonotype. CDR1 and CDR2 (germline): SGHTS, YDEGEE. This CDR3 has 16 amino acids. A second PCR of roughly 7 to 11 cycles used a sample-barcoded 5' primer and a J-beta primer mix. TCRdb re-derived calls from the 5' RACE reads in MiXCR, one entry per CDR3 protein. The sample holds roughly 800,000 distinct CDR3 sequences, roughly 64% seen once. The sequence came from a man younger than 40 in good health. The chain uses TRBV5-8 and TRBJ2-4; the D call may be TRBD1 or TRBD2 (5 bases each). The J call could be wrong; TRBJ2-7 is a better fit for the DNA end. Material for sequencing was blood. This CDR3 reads CASSVDRGFGSYEQYF. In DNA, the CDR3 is TGTGCCAGCAGCGTTGACCGGGGCTTTGGCTCCTACGAGCAGTACTTC.